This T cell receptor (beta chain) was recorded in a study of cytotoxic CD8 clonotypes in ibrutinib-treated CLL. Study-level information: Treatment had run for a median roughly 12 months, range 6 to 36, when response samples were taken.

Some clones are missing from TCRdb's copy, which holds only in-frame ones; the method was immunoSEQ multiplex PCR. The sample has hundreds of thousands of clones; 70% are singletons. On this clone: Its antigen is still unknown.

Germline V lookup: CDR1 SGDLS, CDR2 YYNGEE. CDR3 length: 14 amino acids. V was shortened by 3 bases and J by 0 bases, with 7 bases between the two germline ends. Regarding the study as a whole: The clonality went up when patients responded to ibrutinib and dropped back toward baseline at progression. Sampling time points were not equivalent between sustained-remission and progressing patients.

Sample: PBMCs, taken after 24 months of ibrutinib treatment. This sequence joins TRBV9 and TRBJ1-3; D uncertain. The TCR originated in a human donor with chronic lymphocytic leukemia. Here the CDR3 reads CASSAQSSGNTIYF. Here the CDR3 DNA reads TGTGCCAGCAGCGCCCAGAGCTCTGGAAACACCATATATTTT.